The 30 T cell receptor beta chains below were found in one sample sequenced in a study of blood T cells in healthy people across ages. The authors ran a second PCR of roughly 6 to 11 cycles using a sample-barcoded 5' primer and a J-beta primer mix. TCRdb passed the 5' RACE reads through MiXCR, listing each CDR3 protein once. The table shows 1.4 million to 1.5 million distinct CDR3 sequences, with approximately 40% occurring only once. Material for sequencing was blood. The receptor source for this set is a woman aged 18 to 35 in good health.

This clonotype was counted between two and nine times. The genes are TRBV7-9 and TRBJ1-2; D is unresolved. There are 14 residues in the CDR3. The germline V gene has CDR1 SEHNR and CDR2 FQNEAQ (reference sequence). Trimming removed 0 bases from V and 0 bases from J, with 5 bases in between. The CDR3 DNA reads TGTGCCAGCAGCTTAGCGAGCTCTAACTATGGCTACACCTTC. Translation: CASSLASSNYGYTF.

In this sample, this clonotype turned up a few times. This sequence joins TRBV9 and TRBJ2-5, with TRBD1 identical over 7 bases. The germline CDR1 and CDR2 sequences are SGDLS and YYNGEE. The CDR3 is 15 residues long. Germline trimming cut 4 bases from V and 0 bases from J; bases unmatched to any gene: 6. In DNA, the CDR3 is TGTGCCAGCAGCTCGAGACAGGGATACCAAGAGACCCAGTACTTC. Encoded protein: CASSSRQGYQETQYF. Variable domain in full (rest from reference TRBV9 and TRBJ2-5): DSGVTQTPKHLITATGQRVTLRCSPRSGDLSVYWYQQSLDQGLQFLIQYYNGEERAKGNILERFSAQQFPDLHSELNLSSLELGDSALYFCASSSRQGYQETQYFGPGTRLLVL.

The chain is built from TRBV6-1 and TRBJ2-7; tentative D call: TRBD1 (6 bases). Trimming pared 0 bases from V and 0 bases from J, leaving 9 bases between. From germline, CDR1 is MNHNS and CDR2 SASEGT. The CDR3 is 15 residues long. The CDR3 sequence: CASSEAQGYSYEQYF. CDR3 nucleotide sequence: TGTGCCAGCAGTGAAGCACAGGGATACTCCTACGAGCAGTACTTC.

CDR3 in DNA: TGTGCCACCGTTCGGGAGGGCCTAGGGGAGCAGTACTTC. It encodes CATVREGLGEQYF. This chain uses TRBV6-5 with TRBJ2-5; 8 bases align to TRBD2. CDR1 is MNHEY, CDR2 SVGAGI, per germline. The CDR3 runs 13 residues. With 10 bases clipped from V and 11 bases from J, the junction kept 15 bases outside the gene matches.

This clonotype was picked up one time. This chain uses TRBV6-1 with TRBJ2-3; D gene ambiguous. Germline CDR1 MNHNS, CDR2 SASEGT. CDR3 length: 16 residues. The V gene lost 1 base and the J gene lost 0 bases, with 11 bases spanning the gap. The CDR3 DNA is TGTGCCAGCAGTGAAGGGGCCCTCGTGAGCACAGATACGCAGTATTTT. It translates to CASSEGALVSTDTQYF.

A few counts support this clonotype. The genes are TRBV20-1 and TRBJ2-1, with 12 nucleotides matching TRBD2. The V gene end was trimmed by 0 bases and the J gene end by 5 bases; junction bases not matched to a gene: 5. CDR1 is DFQATT and CDR2 is SNEGSKA in the germline V gene (reference sequence). The CDR3 consists of 16 residues. The CDR3 spells CSARDLAGGQNNEQFF. For the CDR3, the DNA is TGCAGTGCTAGAGATCTAGCGGGGGGGCAAAACAATGAGCAGTTCTTC.

The gene calls are TRBV5-1 and TRBJ1-2; 9 bases line up with TRBD1. CDR1 and CDR2 (germline): SGHRS, YFSETQ. V was pared by 3 bases and J by 6 bases, with 6 bases of the junction left unmatched. The CDR3 consists of 14 residues. As DNA, the CDR3 is TGCGCCAGCAGCTGGACAGGGGTTACCCATGGCTACACCTTC. Its translation is CASSWTGVTHGYTF.

This clonotype has more than one count but fewer than ten. The chain has TRBV29-1 and TRBJ2-3, with a possible D match to TRBD2 (5 bases). The CDR3 is made up of 13 amino acids. Trimming cost V 6 bases and J 3 bases, with 13 bases left between them. Germline CDR1 is SQVTM and CDR2 is ANQGSEA. The CDR3 loop is CSVPNRGTDTQYF. The CDR3 DNA is TGCAGCGTCCCTAATCGGGGAACAGATACGCAGTATTTT.

In its sample, this clonotype was seen a few times. The rearrangement links TRBV20-1 to TRBJ2-7; 15 nucleotides agree with TRBD2. Germline loops: CDR1 DFQATT, CDR2 SNEGSKA (reference sequence). V shed 4 bases, J shed 2 bases, and the junction held 24 bases outside the gene matches. This CDR3 is built from 22 residues. As DNA, the CDR3 is TGCAGTGCTATAAGCTACGGACTAGCGGGAGGGCTTTTGGCGACGTCAACCTACGAGCAGTACTTC. Protein product: CSAISYGLAGGLLATSTYEQYF.

The chain links TRBV5-1 to TRBJ2-1, with 14 nucleotides matching TRBD2. This CDR3 region has 18 residues. Germline V CDR1 and CDR2: SGHRS, YFSETQ. V was pared by 3 bases and J by 6 bases, with 11 bases of the junction left unmatched. The CDR3 region has the DNA TGCGCCAGCAGCTCGGGACTAGCGGGAGCACTCTTTTCCAATGAGCAGTTCTTC. It translates to CASSSGLAGALFSNEQFF.

This clonotype was observed a few times. The J gene is TRBJ1-6, the V gene TRBV20-1; TRBD1 matches at 8 bases. Losses at the gene ends were 6 bases for V and 7 bases for J; bases not matched to a gene: 5. The CDR3 loop spans 13 amino acids. From germline, CDR1 is DFQATT and CDR2 SNEGSKA (reference sequence). The CDR3 DNA is TGCAGTGCCACTGACAGGGGCAATTCACCCCTCCACTTT. As protein: CSATDRGNSPLHF.

J is TRBJ2-7 and V is TRBV7-2, with 7 bases aligning to TRBD2. Per the germline V gene, CDR1 is SGHTA and CDR2 is FQGNSA. Trimming cost V 6 bases and J 0 bases; bases outside gene matches: 8. This CDR3 region has 15 residues. In nucleotides, the CDR3 is TGTGCCAGCAGTCCCGGGGGGTCTCGCTCCTACGAGCAGTACTTC. Amino acids: CASSPGGSRSYEQYF. Looking up the rest from reference TRBV7-2 and TRBJ2-7 gives the full variable domain: GAGVSQSPSNKVTEKGKDVELRCDPISGHTALYWYRQSLGQGLEFLIYFQGNSAPDKSGLPSDRFSAERTGGSVSTLTIQRTQQEDSAVYLCASSPGGSRSYEQYFGPGTRLTVT.

The rearrangement joins TRBV10-3 to TRBJ2-7; 12 bases line up with TRBD2. Germline CDR1 ENHRY, CDR2 SYGVKD. Trimming cost V 2 bases and J 4 bases; bases outside gene matches: 6. The CDR3 runs 16 residues. CDR3 residues: CAISEPGLAGTYEQYF. The CDR3 DNA reads as TGTGCCATCAGTGAGCCCGGACTAGCGGGAACTTACGAGCAGTACTTC.

This clonotype was counted only a few times. V is TRBV20-1 and J is TRBJ2-1; the D gene is possibly TRBD1 (6 bases). Trimming stripped 1 base from V and 7 bases from J, with 17 bases between. Germline CDR1 is DFQATT and CDR2 is SNEGSKA (reference sequence). CDR3 length: 15 residues. The CDR3 loop reads CSARVGVGTSNEQFF. The CDR3 DNA is TGCAGTGCTAGAGTTGGGGTAGGGACATCAAATGAGCAGTTCTTC.

The rearrangement joins TRBV10-3 to TRBJ1-1; 8 bases agree with TRBD1. Germline assignment: CDR1 ENHRY and CDR2 SYGVKD. Trimming cost V 8 bases and J 4 bases; bases outside gene matches: 6. The CDR3 is made up of 13 amino acids. CDR3 sequence: CAIQDRDTTEAFF. In DNA form, the CDR3 reads TGTGCCATCCAGGACAGGGATACCACTGAAGCTTTCTTT.

The chain recombines TRBV28 with TRBJ2-3; 10 bases agree with TRBD2. Germline V CDR1 and CDR2: MDHEN, SYDVKM. This CDR3 has 14 residues. J lost 5 bases, V lost 5 bases, and 4 bases had no gene match. CDR3 residues: CASSVKRGGDTQYF. CDR3 DNA sequence: TGTGCCAGCAGTGTGAAGCGGGGGGGAGATACGCAGTATTTT. Together with reference TRBV28 and TRBJ2-3, the CDR3 gives the full variable domain: DVKVTQSSRYLVKRTGEKVFLECVQDMDHENMFWYRQDPGLGLRLIYFSYDVKMKEKGDIPEGYSVSREKKERFSLILESASTNQTSMYLCASSVKRGGDTQYFGPGTRLTVL.

V usage is TRBV12-3 or TRBV12-4 and J usage is TRBJ2-5; perhaps TRBD2 as D (5 bases). V was trimmed by 7 bases and J by 5 bases, leaving 11 bases between them. The CDR3 runs to 12 residues. CDR3 nucleotides: TGTGCCAGCAAGATCGGGGAGGAGACCCAGTACTTC. Protein: CASKIGEETQYF.

This clonotype was recorded a few times. One end of the junction does not line up with germline, which may come from a read error. The gene calls are TRBV2 and TRBJ2-7; D might be TRBD2 (5 bases). The V gene's germline CDR1 is SNHLY and CDR2 FYNNEI. This CDR3 region has 13 residues. The CDR3 DNA follows: TGTGCCAGCACCAGAGGGAGCTCCCACGAGCAGTACTTC. Protein sequence: CASTRGSSHEQYF. Combining the CDR3 with reference TRBV2 and TRBJ2-7 gives the whole variable domain EPEVTQTPSHQVTQMGQEVILRCVPISNHLYFYWYRQILGQKVEFLVSFYNNEISEKSEIFDDQFSVERPDGSNFTLKIRSTKLEDSAMYFCASTRGSSHEQYFGPGTRLTVT.

This clonotype was recorded at least ten times. J is TRBJ2-7 and V is TRBV27; TRBD2 might be the D (6 bases). CDR3 size: 14 residues. The V gene lost 5 bases and the J gene lost 4 bases, with 15 bases spanning the gap. Germline lookup yields CDR1 MNHEY and CDR2 SMNVEV (reference sequence). CDR3: CASSQGFGGYEQYF. The CDR3 DNA follows: TGTGCCAGCAGTCAAGGGTTCGGGGGTTACGAGCAGTACTTC.

This clonotype was detected only a few times. V and J are TRBV3-1 and TRBJ1-2; no clear D. The CDR3 consists of 14 residues. Germline CDR1 and CDR2: LGHDT and YNNKEL (reference sequence). Between the trimmed V and J ends, which lost 0 bases and 10 bases, there was a span of 15 bases. The CDR3 coding sequence is TGTGCCAGCAGCCAAGATTTTGACGGGAGGGTCTACACCTTC. This gives the protein CASSQDFDGRVYTF.

The rearrangement uses TRBV20-1 and TRBJ1-1; unclear D gene. Germline CDR1 and CDR2: DFQATT and SNEGSKA (reference sequence). The CDR3 runs 14 residues. With 3 bases removed from V and 2 bases from J, the gap between germline ends came to 13 bases. CDR3 residues: CSARGEISNTEAFF. CDR3 coding DNA: TGCAGTGCTAGGGGAGAGATTAGTAACACTGAAGCTTTCTTT.

The chain combines TRBV20-1 with TRBJ1-2, with a weak D call TRBD1 (6 bases). Trimming took 5 bases from V and 4 from J, leaving 11 bases between them. This CDR3 comprises 12 residues. Looked up from germline, CDR1 is DFQATT and CDR2 is SNEGSKA (reference sequence). The CDR3 loop reads CSAAQGGYGYTF. The CDR3 nucleotides read TGCAGTGCTGCACAGGGAGGCTATGGCTACACCTTC.

This clonotype turned up a few times. The CDR3 loop is CASRRPGSQIYEQYF. The CDR3 nucleotides read TGCGCCAGCAGGCGACCGGGATCTCAAATTTACGAGCAGTACTTC. This rearrangement joins TRBV5-1 to TRBJ2-7; D is possibly TRBD2 (5 bases). This CDR3 has 15 amino acids. Trimming removed 5 bases at V and 4 bases at J, with 19 bases between. Germline V gene sequence: CDR1 SGHRS, CDR2 YFSETQ.

The CDR3 protein is CARQGRKETQYF. The CDR3 bases are TGTGCCAGACAGGGGAGGAAAGAGACCCAGTACTTC. The rearrangement uses TRBV2 and TRBJ2-5; D is perhaps TRBD1 (7 bases). Per the germline V gene, CDR1 is SNHLY and CDR2 is FYNNEI. This CDR3 region has 12 residues. The V and J ends lost 9 bases and 3 bases respectively, with 11 bases between them. The full variable domain, with the rest looked up from reference TRBV2 and TRBJ2-5, is EPEVTQTPSHQVTQMGQEVILRCVPISNHLYFYWYRQILGQKVEFLVSFYNNEISEKSEIFDDQFSVERPDGSNFTLKIRSTKLEDSAMYFCARQGRKETQYFGPGTRLLVL.

A few counts support this clonotype. The V gene is TRBV10-3, the J gene TRBJ2-1, with 7 bases aligning to TRBD2. CDR3 length equals 12 residues. CDR1 and CDR2 from the germline V gene are ENHRY and SYGVKD. Trimming removed 7 bases from V and 7 bases from J; junction bases left unmatched: 4. CDR3 coding DNA: TGTGCCATCAAGGCGGGAGATAATGAGCAGTTCTTC. Translated, it gives CAIKAGDNEQFF.

This clonotype was seen many times. The chain recombines TRBV20-1 with TRBJ2-3; a weak D match, TRBD1 (5 bases). The V end was cut by 3 bases, the J end by 0 bases, with 10 bases between. This CDR3 is built from 14 residues. Germline V gives CDR1 DFQATT, CDR2 SNEGSKA (reference sequence). CDR3 sequence: CSARDQGSTDTQYF. CDR3 DNA sequence: TGCAGTGCTAGGGACCAGGGTAGCACAGATACGCAGTATTTT.

The rearrangement joins TRBV6-6 to TRBJ2-3; the D is unclear. The germline gives CDR1 MNHNY, CDR2 SVGAGI (reference sequence). This CDR3 contains 14 residues. Trimming took 5 bases from V and 10 from J, leaving 19 bases between them. CDR3 region: CASSVSQDRSAQYF. In DNA form, the CDR3 reads TGTGCCAGCAGTGTCTCCCAAGACCGTTCAGCGCAGTATTTT.

This clonotype was picked up a small number of times. The rearrangement uses TRBV3-1 and TRBJ1-2, with D possibly matching TRBD1 (5 bases). V was shortened by 4 bases and J by 2 bases, with 14 bases between the two germline ends. The CDR3 totals 15 residues. Germline assignment: CDR1 LGHDT and CDR2 YNNKEL (reference sequence). The CDR3 sequence is CASSLGTEANYGYTF. The CDR3, as DNA: TGTGCCAGCAGCCTCGGGACGGAGGCGAACTATGGCTACACCTTC.

The genes are TRBV10-1 and TRBJ2-7, with TRBD1 matching 8 bases. CDR1 is WNHNN and CDR2 is SYGVQD in the germline V gene (reference sequence). Unmatched junction bases numbered 1, after V lost 0 bases and J lost 3 bases. CDR3 length: 14 amino acids. Here the CDR3 reads CASSESGQDYEQYF. CDR3 bases: TGCGCCAGCAGTGAGTCGGGACAGGACTACGAGCAGTACTTC.

The V and J genes are TRBV10-3 and TRBJ1-1; 7 nucleotides match TRBD1. The CDR3 loop spans 14 amino acids. Per germline, CDR1 ENHRY and CDR2 SYGVKD. V was clipped by 8 bases and J by 1 base; unmatched bases: 7. The CDR3 reads CAILGDRTNTEAFF. DNA of the CDR3: TGTGCCATCCTGGGGGACAGAACGAACACTGAAGCTTTCTTT.